The 12 T cell receptor beta chains reported below all come from one sample, sequenced in a study of T cell changes during pregnancy in multiple sclerosis. Clones were sequenced by immunoSEQ multiplex PCR, and TCRdb holds only the in-frame ones, with some missing. The repertoire holds about 20,000 clones, with less than 90% as singletons. This material consisted of CD8+ T cells from peripheral blood mononuclear cells, taken after pregnancy. The receptors were sampled from a female donor in good health, enrolled as a control in a pregnancy study.

The chain employs TRBV6-1 and TRBJ2-3; 8 bases align to TRBD2. Germline CDR1 MNHNS, CDR2 SASEGT. V trimming: 6 bases; J trimming: 3 bases; junction bases outside the gene matches: 8. The CDR3 runs 15 residues. CDR3 region: CASSPGAGGTDTQYF. The CDR3 DNA sequence: TGTGCCAGCAGCCCGGGGGCGGGAGGAACAGATACGCAGTATTTT.

This chain uses TRBV30 with TRBJ2-1, with 11 bases identical to TRBD2. This CDR3 has 17 amino acids. V lost 0 bases to trimming and J lost 7 bases; unmatched junction nucleotides: 11. Germline CDR1 GTSNPN, CDR2 SVGIG (reference sequence). The DNA for the CDR3 is TGTGCCTGGAGTGTAGACCCCGCTAGCGGGAGGATAAATGAGCAGTTCTTC. This gives the protein CAWSVDPASGRINEQFF.

The chain couples TRBV4-3 to TRBJ2-5, with 7 positions matching TRBD1. CDR1 is LGHNA and CDR2 is YSLEER in the germline V gene. CDR3 length equals 17 residues. Trimming took 1 base from V and 2 from J; bases not matched to a gene: 10. The CDR3 DNA follows: TGCGCCAGCAGCCAAGCCCGACAGGGCACTCTTCAAGAGACCCAGTACTTC. Protein sequence: CASSQARQGTLQETQYF.

The V call is TRBV13, the J call TRBJ2-6, with TRBD2 matching over 8 bases. With 1 base clipped from V and 4 bases from J, the junction kept 3 bases outside the gene matches. Germline CDR1 reads PRHDT; CDR2 reads FYEKMQ (reference sequence). The CDR3 has 16 residues. This chain's CDR3 is CASSLAGGLGANVLTF. The CDR3 DNA sequence: TGTGCCAGCAGCTTAGCGGGAGGGTTGGGGGCCAACGTCCTGACTTTC.

As DNA, the CDR3 is TGTGCCAGCAGCGTGGTGGCAGCGAACACCGGGGAGCTGTTTTTT. This encodes CASSVVAANTGELFF. This chain links TRBV9 with TRBJ2-2; no clear D. Germline V CDR1 and CDR2: SGDLS, YYNGEE. Trimming shortened V by 2 bases and J by 0 bases, and 8 bases separated the two germline ends. This CDR3 region has 15 residues.

V usage is TRBV7-9 and J usage is TRBJ2-3, with 10 nucleotides matching TRBD2. Germline trimming cut 4 bases from V and 4 bases from J; bases unmatched to any gene: 5. The CDR3 has 15 residues. CDR1 and CDR2 from the germline V gene are SEHNR and FQNEAQ (reference sequence). The DNA for the CDR3 is TGTGCCAGCAGCTCCGCCGGGACTAGCGCAGATACGCAGTATTTT. This codes for CASSSAGTSADTQYF.

The chain carries TRBV4-3 and TRBJ2-2; D unclear. Germline CDR1 LGHNA, CDR2 YSLEER. This CDR3 is 16 amino acids long. V was cut by 0 bases and J by 5 bases, with 13 bases left in between. The CDR3 loop is CASSQDQVSRTGELFF. Here the CDR3 DNA reads TGCGCCAGCAGCCAAGATCAGGTGTCGAGAACCGGGGAGCTGTTTTTT.

This chain joins TRBV9 and TRBJ1-1; tentative D call: TRBD1 (5 bases). Germline assignment: CDR1 SGDLS and CDR2 YYNGEE. This CDR3 contains 12 residues. Deletions cut 4 bases from V and 8 bases from J, with 12 bases between. The CDR3 loop reads CASSPGNREAFF. The CDR3 nucleotides read TGTGCCAGCAGCCCAGGGAACAGGGAAGCTTTCTTT.

The chain combines TRBV27 with TRBJ1-5; 7 positions match TRBD1. The CDR3 length is 14 residues. The germline gives CDR1 MNHEY, CDR2 SMNVEV (reference sequence). V lost 6 bases, J lost 3 bases, and 5 bases stayed unmatched. Here the CDR3 reads CASSAGGNNQPQHF. The CDR3 DNA follows: TGTGCCAGCAGCGCAGGGGGGAACAATCAGCCCCAGCATTTT.

The chain has TRBV6-4 and TRBJ2-3; 9 nucleotides line up with TRBD2. J was trimmed by 2 bases and V by 6 bases; bases with no gene match: 9. The CDR3 is made up of 16 amino acids. Germline CDR1 is MRHNA and CDR2 is SNTAGT. CDR3 residues: CASSEGPSGTTDTQYF. DNA for the CDR3: TGTGCCAGCAGCGAAGGTCCTAGCGGGACCACAGATACGCAGTATTTT.

J is TRBJ2-1 and V is TRBV5-4, with D perhaps TRBD2 (6 bases). V was clipped by 1 base and J by 5 bases, with 13 bases between them. Germline V CDR1 and CDR2: SGHNT, YYREEE (reference sequence). The CDR3 contains 15 residues. CDR3 sequence reads: CASSLSRDQNNEQFF. CDR3 coding DNA: TGTGCCAGCAGCTTGTCGCGGGATCAAAACAATGAGCAGTTCTTC.

In regard to this clone: Relative to the germline gene, one junction end is altered; a read error may explain this. The chain joins TRBV7-7 to TRBJ2-5; TRBD2 matches 10 bases. Germline loops: CDR1 SSHAT, CDR2 FNYEAQ (reference sequence). The CDR3 loop spans 19 amino acids. CDR3 in DNA: TGTGCTAGCAGCCTAGGGGGCGGGCTAGCGGGGGCCGTCCAAGAGACCCAGTACTTC. Amino acids: CASSLGGGLAGAVQETQYF.